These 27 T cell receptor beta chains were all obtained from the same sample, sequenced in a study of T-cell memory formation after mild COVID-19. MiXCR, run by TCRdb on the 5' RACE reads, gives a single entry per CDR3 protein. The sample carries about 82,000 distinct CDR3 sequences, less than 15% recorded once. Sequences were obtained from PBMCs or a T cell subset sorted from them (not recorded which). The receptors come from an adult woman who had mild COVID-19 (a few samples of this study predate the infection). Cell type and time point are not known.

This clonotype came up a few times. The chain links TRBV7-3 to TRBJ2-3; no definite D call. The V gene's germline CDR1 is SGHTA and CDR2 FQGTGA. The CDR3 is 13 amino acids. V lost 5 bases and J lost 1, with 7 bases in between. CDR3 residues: CASSNYRTDTQYF. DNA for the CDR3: TGTGCCAGCAGCAATTACCGCACAGATACGCAGTATTTT. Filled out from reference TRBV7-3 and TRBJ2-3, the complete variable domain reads GAGVSQTPSNKVTEKGKYVELRCDPISGHTALYWYRQSLGQGPEFLIYFQGTGAADDSGLPNDRFFAVRPEGSVSTLKIQRTERGDSAVYLCASSNYRTDTQYFGPGTRLTVL.

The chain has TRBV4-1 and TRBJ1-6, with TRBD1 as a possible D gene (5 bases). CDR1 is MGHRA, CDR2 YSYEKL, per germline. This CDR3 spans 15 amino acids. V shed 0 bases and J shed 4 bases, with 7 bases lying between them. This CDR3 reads CASSQDQGYNSPLHF. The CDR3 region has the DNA TGCGCCAGCAGCCAAGATCAGGGATATAATTCACCCCTCCACTTT.

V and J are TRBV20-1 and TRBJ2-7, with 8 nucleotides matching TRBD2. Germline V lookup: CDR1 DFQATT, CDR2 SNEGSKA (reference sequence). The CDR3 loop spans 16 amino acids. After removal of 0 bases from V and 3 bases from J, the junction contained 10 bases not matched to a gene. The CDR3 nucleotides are TGCAGTGCTAGAGATCGTCCTGCGGGAGGTATCTACGAGCAGTACTTC. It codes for CSARDRPAGGIYEQYF.

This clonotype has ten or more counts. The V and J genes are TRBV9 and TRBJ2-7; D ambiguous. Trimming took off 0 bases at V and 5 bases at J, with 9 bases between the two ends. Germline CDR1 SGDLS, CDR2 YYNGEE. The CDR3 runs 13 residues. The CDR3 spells CASSVDSSHEQYF. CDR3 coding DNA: TGTGCCAGCAGCGTAGATAGTTCCCACGAGCAGTACTTC.

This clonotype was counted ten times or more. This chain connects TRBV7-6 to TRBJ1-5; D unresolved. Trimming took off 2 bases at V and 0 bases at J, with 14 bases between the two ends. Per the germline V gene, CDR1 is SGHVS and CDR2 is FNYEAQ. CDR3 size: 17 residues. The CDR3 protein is CASSLSQPGFSNQPQHF. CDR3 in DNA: TGTGCCAGCAGCTTATCACAACCAGGATTTAGCAATCAGCCCCAGCATTTT.

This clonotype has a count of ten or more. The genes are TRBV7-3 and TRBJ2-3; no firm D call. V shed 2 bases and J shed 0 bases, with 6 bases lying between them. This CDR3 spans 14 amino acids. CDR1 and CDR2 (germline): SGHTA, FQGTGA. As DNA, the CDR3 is TGTGCCAGCAGCTTATCCCCTAGCACAGATACGCAGTATTTT. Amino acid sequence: CASSLSPSTDTQYF.

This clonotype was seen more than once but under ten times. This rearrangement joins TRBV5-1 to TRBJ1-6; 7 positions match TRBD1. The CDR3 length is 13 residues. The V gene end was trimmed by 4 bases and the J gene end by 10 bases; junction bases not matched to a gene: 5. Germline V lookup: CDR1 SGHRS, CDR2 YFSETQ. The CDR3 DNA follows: TGCGCCAGCAGCATTGACAGGGTCTCACCCCTCCACTTT. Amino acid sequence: CASSIDRVSPLHF.

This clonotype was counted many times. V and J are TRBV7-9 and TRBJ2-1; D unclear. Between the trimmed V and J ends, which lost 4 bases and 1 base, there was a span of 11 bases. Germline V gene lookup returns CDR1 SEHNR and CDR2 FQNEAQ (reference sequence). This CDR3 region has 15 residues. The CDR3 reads CASSSPVRSYNEQFF. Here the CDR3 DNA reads TGTGCCAGCAGCTCTCCCGTAAGGTCCTACAATGAGCAGTTCTTC.

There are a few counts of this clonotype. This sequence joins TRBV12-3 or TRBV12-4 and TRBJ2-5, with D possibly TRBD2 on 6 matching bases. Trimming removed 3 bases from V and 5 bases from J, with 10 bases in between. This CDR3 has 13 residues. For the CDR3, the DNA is TGTGCCAGCAGTTTGTATGCGGGGGAGACCCAGTACTTC. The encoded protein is CASSLYAGETQYF.

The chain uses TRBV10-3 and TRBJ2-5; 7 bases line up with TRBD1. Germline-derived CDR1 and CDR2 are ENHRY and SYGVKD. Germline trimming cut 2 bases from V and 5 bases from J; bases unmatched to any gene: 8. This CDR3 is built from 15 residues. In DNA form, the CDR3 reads TGTGCCATCAGTGAGGCGACAGGGTTCCAGGAGACCCAGTACTTC. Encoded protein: CAISEATGFQETQYF.

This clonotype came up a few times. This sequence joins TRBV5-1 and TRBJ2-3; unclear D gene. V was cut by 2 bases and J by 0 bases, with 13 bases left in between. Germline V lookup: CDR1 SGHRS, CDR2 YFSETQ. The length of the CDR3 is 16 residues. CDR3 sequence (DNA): TGCGCCAGCAGCTTCCTCGGAAGGACCAGCACAGATACGCAGTATTTT. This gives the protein CASSFLGRTSTDTQYF.

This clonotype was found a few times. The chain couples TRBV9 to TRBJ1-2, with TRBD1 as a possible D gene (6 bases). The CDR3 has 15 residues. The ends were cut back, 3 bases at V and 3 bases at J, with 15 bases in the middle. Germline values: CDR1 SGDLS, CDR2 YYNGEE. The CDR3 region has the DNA TGTGCCAGCAGCGCGACCGAAGGGGGAGACTATGGCTACACCTTC. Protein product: CASSATEGGDYGYTF. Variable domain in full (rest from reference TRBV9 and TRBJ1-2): DSGVTQTPKHLITATGQRVTLRCSPRSGDLSVYWYQQSLDQGLQFLIQYYNGEERAKGNILERFSAQQFPDLHSELNLSSLELGDSALYFCASSATEGGDYGYTFGSGTRLTVV.

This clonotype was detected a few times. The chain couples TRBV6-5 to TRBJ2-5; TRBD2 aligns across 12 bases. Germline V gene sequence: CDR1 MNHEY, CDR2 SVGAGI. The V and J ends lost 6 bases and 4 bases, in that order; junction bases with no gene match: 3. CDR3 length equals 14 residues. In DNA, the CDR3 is TGTGCCAGCAGCCGACTAGCGGGAGCAGAGACCCAGTACTTC. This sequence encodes CASSRLAGAETQYF.

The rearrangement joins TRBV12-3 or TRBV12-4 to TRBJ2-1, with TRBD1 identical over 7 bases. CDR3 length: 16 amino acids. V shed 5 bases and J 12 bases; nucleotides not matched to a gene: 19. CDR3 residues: CASSLTPGQLIDVQFF. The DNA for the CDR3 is TGTGCCAGCAGTCTTACCCCGGGACAGTTGATCGATGTGCAGTTCTTC.

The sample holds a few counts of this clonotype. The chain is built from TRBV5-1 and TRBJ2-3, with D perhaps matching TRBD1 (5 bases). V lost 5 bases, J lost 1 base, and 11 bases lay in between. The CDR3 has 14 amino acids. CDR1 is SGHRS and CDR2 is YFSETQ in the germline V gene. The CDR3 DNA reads TGCGCCAGCAGTGTGGGGCAGGGCACAGATACGCAGTATTTT. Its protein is CASSVGQGTDTQYF.

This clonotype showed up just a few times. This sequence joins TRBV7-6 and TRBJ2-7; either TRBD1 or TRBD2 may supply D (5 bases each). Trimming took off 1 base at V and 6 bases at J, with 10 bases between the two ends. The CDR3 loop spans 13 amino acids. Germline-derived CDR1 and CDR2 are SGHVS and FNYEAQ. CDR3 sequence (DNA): TGTGCCAGCAGCTTAGGAGGGCAGGGCGAGCAGTACTTC. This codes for CASSLGGQGEQYF.

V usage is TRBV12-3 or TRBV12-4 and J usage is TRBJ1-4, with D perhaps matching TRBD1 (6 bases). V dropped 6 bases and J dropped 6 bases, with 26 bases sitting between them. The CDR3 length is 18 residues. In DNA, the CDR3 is TGTGCCAGCAGAAAGACCGGACGGTGGGGGGCTGGGGATGAAAAACTGTTTTTT. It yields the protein CASRKTGRWGAGDEKLFF.

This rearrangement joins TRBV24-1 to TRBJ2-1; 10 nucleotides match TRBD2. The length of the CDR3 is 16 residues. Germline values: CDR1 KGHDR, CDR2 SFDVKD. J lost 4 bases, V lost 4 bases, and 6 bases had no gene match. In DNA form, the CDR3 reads TGTGCCACCAGTGAGATTGGGACTAGCGCGTACAATGAGCAGTTCTTC. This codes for CATSEIGTSAYNEQFF.

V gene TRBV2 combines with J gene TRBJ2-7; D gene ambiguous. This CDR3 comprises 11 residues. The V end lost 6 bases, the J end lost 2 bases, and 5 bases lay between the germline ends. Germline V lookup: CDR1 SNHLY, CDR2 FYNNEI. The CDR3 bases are TGTGCCAGCAGGACAACCTACGAGCAGTACTTC. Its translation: CASRTTYEQYF.

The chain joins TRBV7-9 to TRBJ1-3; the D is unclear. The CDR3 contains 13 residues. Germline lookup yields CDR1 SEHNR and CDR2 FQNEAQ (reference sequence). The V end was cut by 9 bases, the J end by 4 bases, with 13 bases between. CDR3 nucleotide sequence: TGTGCCAGTGGGGTAGGAACCGGAAACACCATATATTTT. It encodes CASGVGTGNTIYF.

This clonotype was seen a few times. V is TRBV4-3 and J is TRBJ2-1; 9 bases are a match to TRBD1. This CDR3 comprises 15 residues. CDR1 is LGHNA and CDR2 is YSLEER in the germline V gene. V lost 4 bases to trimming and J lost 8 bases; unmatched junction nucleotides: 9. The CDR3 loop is CASSPRDRDFHEQFF. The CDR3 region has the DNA TGCGCCAGCAGCCCCCGGGACAGGGACTTTCATGAGCAGTTCTTC.

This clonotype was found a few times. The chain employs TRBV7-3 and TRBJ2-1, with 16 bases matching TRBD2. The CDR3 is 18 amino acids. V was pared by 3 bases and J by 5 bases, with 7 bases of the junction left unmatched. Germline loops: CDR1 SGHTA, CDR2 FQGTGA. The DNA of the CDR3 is TGTGCCAGCAGCTTGGGACTAGCGGGGGGGCTTTTAGACAATGAGCAGTTCTTC. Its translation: CASSLGLAGGLLDNEQFF.

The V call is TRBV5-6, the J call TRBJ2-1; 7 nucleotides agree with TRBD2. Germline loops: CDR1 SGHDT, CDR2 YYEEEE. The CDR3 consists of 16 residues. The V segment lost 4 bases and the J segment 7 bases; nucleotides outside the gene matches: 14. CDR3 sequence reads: CASSPERDRSWNEQFF. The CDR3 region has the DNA TGTGCCAGCAGCCCAGAGCGGGACCGATCGTGGAATGAGCAGTTCTTC.

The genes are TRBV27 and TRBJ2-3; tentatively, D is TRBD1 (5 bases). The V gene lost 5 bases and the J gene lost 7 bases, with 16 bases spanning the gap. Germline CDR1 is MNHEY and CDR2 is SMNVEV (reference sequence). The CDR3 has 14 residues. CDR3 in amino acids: CASSLGSGRNTQYF. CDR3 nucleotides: TGTGCCAGCAGTCTAGGGTCAGGGCGTAATACGCAGTATTTT.

Here the CDR3 DNA reads TGTGCCAGCAGCTCGCCCGGGGGCGCAGGGCAGCCCCAGCATTTT. It specifies CASSSPGGAGQPQHF. This chain connects TRBV7-8 to TRBJ1-5, with TRBD1 as a possible D gene (6 bases). CDR3 size: 15 residues. The V end was cut by 4 bases, the J end by 7 bases, with 17 bases between. Per germline, CDR1 SGHVS and CDR2 FQNEAQ.

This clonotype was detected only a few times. This CDR3 reads CASSQGWVSYGYTF. As DNA, the CDR3 is TGCGCCAGCAGCCAAGGGTGGGTATCCTATGGCTACACCTTC. The gene calls are TRBV4-1 and TRBJ1-2; no firm D call. Germline CDR1 is MGHRA and CDR2 is YSYEKL. Trimming left V 1 base short and J 4 bases short, with 10 bases between. The length of the CDR3 is 14 residues.

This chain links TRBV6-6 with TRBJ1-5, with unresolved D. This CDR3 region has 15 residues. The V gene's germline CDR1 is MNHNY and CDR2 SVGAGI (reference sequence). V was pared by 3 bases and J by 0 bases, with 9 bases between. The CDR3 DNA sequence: TGTGCCAGCAGTTATACCGAATATAGCAATCAGCCCCAGCATTTT. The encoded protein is CASSYTEYSNQPQHF.